The 21 T cell receptor beta chains reported below all come from one sample, sequenced in a study of Graves' ophthalmopathy and Graves' hyperthyroidism. CDR3 regions of TCR beta were amplified from RNA transcripts. Second-round multiplex PCR followed a first-round RT-PCR using HTBI primers. TCRdb used MiXCR to reprocess the multiplex PCR reads, holding one entry per CDR3 protein. The sample has 450,000 or so distinct CDR3 sequences, roughly 14% seen once. The sequencing sample was made of blood. Source of these receptors: a woman aged 25 to 39 with Graves' ophthalmopathy.

This sequence joins TRBV2 and TRBJ2-7; D is tentatively TRBD1 or TRBD2 (6 bases each). V was clipped by 3 bases and J by 2 bases, with 14 bases between them. Germline CDR1 reads SNHLY; CDR2 reads FYNNEI. The CDR3 covers 15 residues. The CDR3 bases are TGTGCCAGCAGTGATGAAACGGGGGCCGCCTACGAGCAGTACTTC. It translates to CASSDETGAAYEQYF.

This clonotype was counted many times. The genes are TRBV5-1 and TRBJ1-6, with unresolved D. V lost 2 bases, J lost 6 bases, and 15 bases lay in between. The CDR3 consists of 16 residues. Germline lookup yields CDR1 SGHRS and CDR2 YFSETQ. The CDR3 loop reads CASSFLGAEGNSPLHF. The CDR3 coding sequence is TGCGCCAGCAGCTTCCTGGGTGCCGAGGGTAATTCACCCCTCCACTTT.

This clonotype showed up many times. J is TRBJ1-2 and V is TRBV12-3 or TRBV12-4; TRBD1 matches 8 bases. Trimming took 3 bases from V and 4 from J; bases not matched to a gene: 10. The CDR3 totals 16 residues. The chain's CDR3 is CASSFLPRGQGYGYTF. CDR3 DNA sequence: TGTGCCAGCAGTTTTTTGCCTCGAGGACAGGGCTATGGCTACACCTTC.

This clonotype was picked up many times. V and J are TRBV6-1 and TRBJ2-2; D is possibly TRBD1 (6 bases). Germline V gene sequence: CDR1 MNHNS, CDR2 SASEGT. Trimming cost V 0 bases and J 3 bases, with 14 bases left between them. The length of the CDR3 is 17 residues. DNA for the CDR3: TGTGCCAGCAGTGAAGCGGGTGCAGGGGCGTACACCGGGGAGCTGTTTTTT. This gives the protein CASSEAGAGAYTGELFF.

This chain links TRBV24-1 with TRBJ2-7, with no clear D. CDR3 length equals 14 residues. Trimming removed 5 bases from V and 0 bases from J, with 10 bases in between. CDR1 KGHDR and CDR2 SFDVKD come from the germline V gene. CDR3 nucleotides: TGTGCCACCAGTGTGGGTCACTTCTCCTACGAGCAGTACTTC. The encoded protein is CATSVGHFSYEQYF.

This clonotype was counted a few times. The gene calls are TRBV28 and TRBJ2-3; D not certain. Germline V gene data show CDR1 as MDHEN and CDR2 as SYDVKM. The CDR3 loop spans 14 amino acids. Deletions cut 5 bases from V and 6 bases from J, with 15 bases between. The DNA of the CDR3 is TGTGCCAGCAGTCCCGTTTTTAAGGCCGATACGCAGTATTTT. It codes for CASSPVFKADTQYF.

The table lists this clonotype with many counts. The V gene is TRBV6-1, the J gene TRBJ2-7, with TRBD1 as a possible D gene (6 bases). The CDR3 extends over 13 amino acids. Germline CDR1 MNHNS, CDR2 SASEGT. V lost 0 bases to trimming and J lost 7 bases, with 10 bases between them. The CDR3 here is CASSEAGAWEQYF. CDR3 nucleotides: TGTGCCAGCAGTGAAGCGGGGGCTTGGGAGCAGTACTTC.

This clonotype was counted many times. This chain links TRBV20-1 with TRBJ2-7; D possibly corresponds to TRBD1 (5 bases). The CDR3 covers 13 residues. Germline CDR1 and CDR2: DFQATT and SNEGSKA (reference sequence). Trimming pared 3 bases from V and 3 bases from J, leaving 12 bases between. The CDR3 DNA follows: TGCAGTGCTAGCTCAGGGCAGAACTACGAGCAGTACTTC. Its translation is CSASSGQNYEQYF.

A few counts support this clonotype. The chain employs TRBV18 and TRBJ1-3; a weak D match, TRBD1 (6 bases). The CDR3 totals 14 residues. V was clipped by 2 bases and J by 4 bases, with 9 bases between them. Germline V CDR1 and CDR2: KGHSH, LQKENI. Written as DNA, the CDR3 is TGTGCCAGCTCACCAACGGACAGAGGAAACACCATATATTTT. Its translation is CASSPTDRGNTIYF.

The chain couples TRBV6-1 to TRBJ1-1; no firm D call. V dropped 5 bases and J dropped 1 base, with 14 bases sitting between them. CDR1 and CDR2 from the germline V gene are MNHNS and SASEGT. The CDR3 spans 15 residues. The CDR3 DNA follows: TGTGCCAGCAGTACGCGGACTGGCGGGAACACTGAAGCTTTCTTT. This translates into CASSTRTGGNTEAFF.

There are many counts of this clonotype. The chain is built from TRBV6-2 or TRBV6-3 and TRBJ1-1; 10 nucleotides match TRBD1. The CDR3 runs 13 residues. Germline V gene lookup returns CDR1 MNHEY and CDR2 SVGEGT. V lost 7 bases and J lost 4; bases outside the gene matches: 3. Here the CDR3 DNA reads TGTGCCAGCACACGGACAGGGGGCACTGAAGCTTTCTTT. Its translation is CASTRTGGTEAFF.

This clonotype has only a few counts. The J gene is TRBJ1-4, the V gene TRBV15; the D gene is possibly TRBD1 (5 bases). The germline CDR1 and CDR2 sequences are LNHNV and YYDKDF (reference sequence). The CDR3 runs 15 residues. V lost 5 bases and J lost 5, with 15 bases in between. This CDR3 reads CATSEWDANNEKLFF. The CDR3, as DNA: TGTGCCACCAGCGAGTGGGACGCTAACAATGAAAAACTGTTTTTT.

This clonotype was observed a handful of times. The chain carries TRBV6-1 and TRBJ1-3; D might be TRBD1 (6 bases). Germline CDR1 and CDR2: MNHNS and SASEGT. V shed 7 bases and J shed 4 bases, with 14 bases lying between them. The CDR3 extends over 14 amino acids. CDR3 sequence reads: CASTTGHRGNTIYF. The CDR3 region has the DNA TGTGCCAGCACCACAGGGCATCGAGGAAACACCATATATTTT.

This clonotype was recorded at least ten times. The V call is TRBV7-3, the J call TRBJ2-5; 7 bases fit TRBD2. This CDR3 is built from 16 residues. CDR1 and CDR2 from the germline V gene are SGHTA and FQGTGA. V lost 1 base to trimming and J lost 1 base; unmatched junction nucleotides: 6. For the CDR3, the DNA is TGTGCCAGCAGCTTAAATGGACTAGGGGTCCAAGAGACCCAGTACTTC. This encodes CASSLNGLGVQETQYF.

This clonotype was seen repeatedly, ten times or more. The V gene is TRBV30, the J gene TRBJ1-1; no clear D. Deletions cut 0 bases from V and 4 bases from J, with 6 bases between. This CDR3 is 12 amino acids long. CDR1 and CDR2 from the germline V gene are GTSNPN and SVGIG (reference sequence). The CDR3 loop reads CAWSVRSTEAFF. In nucleotides, the CDR3 is TGTGCCTGGAGTGTACGGTCCACTGAAGCTTTCTTT.

A word on this clonotype: A junction end diverges from the germline sequence, so it may reflect a read error. V gene TRBV19 combines with J gene TRBJ1-2, with D perhaps matching TRBD1 (5 bases). Germline V lookup: CDR1 LNHDA, CDR2 SQIVND (reference sequence). The CDR3 runs to 13 residues. CDR3 in amino acids: CATGTLLNYGYTF. The CDR3 DNA reads TGTGCCACCGGGACCCTTCTTAACTATGGTTACACCTTC.

This clonotype was picked up many times. J is TRBJ2-4 and V is TRBV4-1, with 7 bases matching TRBD2. The CDR3 runs 15 residues. Germline V gene data show CDR1 as MGHRA and CDR2 as YSYEKL. The trim removed 1 base at V and 6 bases at J, leaving 6 bases unmatched. This CDR3 reads CASSQVGGGSNIQYF. CDR3 nucleotide sequence: TGCGCCAGCAGCCAAGTTGGGGGGGGATCAAACATTCAGTACTTC.

This clonotype was detected ten times or more. The CDR3 region is CASSQPSLAGVAKNIQYF. The DNA of the CDR3 is TGTGCCAGCAGCCAACCTTCCCTAGCGGGGGTAGCCAAAAACATTCAGTACTTC. V and J are TRBV16 and TRBJ2-4, with 10 positions matching TRBD2. This CDR3 spans 18 amino acids. Germline V lookup: CDR1 KGHSY, CDR2 FQNENV. V gave up 2 bases and J gave up 0 bases; unmatched junction bases: 7.

This clonotype was counted many times. The genes are TRBV2 and TRBJ1-1, with D tentatively TRBD1 (5 bases). The CDR3 has 13 residues. The V gene's germline CDR1 is SNHLY and CDR2 FYNNEI. The CDR3 DNA reads TGTGTCGGGACGCGGAGCATGAACACTGAAGCTTTCTTT. This sequence encodes CVGTRSMNTEAFF.

The chain carries TRBV20-1 and TRBJ1-2, with a possible D match to TRBD1 (5 bases). The CDR3 consists of 14 residues. CDR1 and CDR2 from the germline V gene are DFQATT and SNEGSKA (reference sequence). V lost 6 bases and J lost 4, with 18 bases in between. The CDR3 loop is CSANPRDVGYGYTF. CDR3 coding DNA: TGCAGTGCGAATCCGAGGGACGTCGGCTATGGCTACACCTTC.

For the CDR3, the DNA is TGTGCTAGTGGTTTGATATTACCGGGCTCAAATTCACCCCTCCACTTT. Protein sequence: CASGLILPGSNSPLHF. V and J are TRBV12-5 and TRBJ1-6; D gene uncertain. The CDR3 has 16 amino acids. Between the trimmed V and J ends, which lost 2 bases and 7 bases, there was a span of 15 bases. Germline V CDR1 and CDR2: LGHNT, FRNRAP.